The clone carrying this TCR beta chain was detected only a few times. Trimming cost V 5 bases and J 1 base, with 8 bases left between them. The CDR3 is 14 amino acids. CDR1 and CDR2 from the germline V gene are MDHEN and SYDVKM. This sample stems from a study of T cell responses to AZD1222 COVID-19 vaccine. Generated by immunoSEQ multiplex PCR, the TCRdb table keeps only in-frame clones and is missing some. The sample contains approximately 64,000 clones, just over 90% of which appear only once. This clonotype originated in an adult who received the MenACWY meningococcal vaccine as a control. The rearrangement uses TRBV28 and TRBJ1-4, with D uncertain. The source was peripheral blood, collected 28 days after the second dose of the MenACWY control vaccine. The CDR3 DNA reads TGTGCCAGCAGTCCGTTCCGAACTAATGAAAAACTGTTTTTT. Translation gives CASSPFRTNEKLFF.